This T cell receptor beta chain stems from a study of identical twins. CDR1 and CDR2 from the germline V gene are SEHNR and FQNEAQ (reference sequence). Trimming shortened V by 2 bases and J by 0 bases, and 7 bases separated the two germline ends. The CDR3 loop spans 14 amino acids. TCRdb re-called the 5' RACE reads with MiXCR, one entry per CDR3 protein. The data contain about 530,000 distinct CDR3 sequences, roughly 15% of them singletons. There are a few counts of this clonotype. The sample was also linked to a second study, of yellow fever vaccine responses in identical twins.

The rearrangement uses TRBV7-9 and TRBJ2-5; no definite D call. The sequenced material came from CD4+ T cells sorted from blood. The clonotype originates from a woman younger than 30 in good health. The CDR3: CASSLSVNQETQYF. The CDR3 DNA is TGTGCCAGCAGCTTATCGGTGAACCAAGAGACCCAGTACTTC.